The rows below give T cell receptor beta chains drawn from one sample of a study of T cell changes during pregnancy in multiple sclerosis. Some clones are missing from TCRdb's copy, which holds only in-frame ones; the method was immunoSEQ multiplex PCR. This table has about 97,000 clones, more than 90% appearing once. Sample: peripheral blood, taken in the second trimester of pregnancy. The receptors derive from a female donor with multiple sclerosis, enrolled in a pregnancy study. Each CDR3 is given with its conserved first and last residue. D genes are given only for firm matches. Clone size is not always given. Where it is, it says once, few, many or a class for expanded clones.

d_call j_call clone_size v_call cdr3_length cdr3_nt cdr3_aa
- TRBJ2-7 - TRBV2 12 TGTGCCAGCAGAGCTAGCGCCTACGAGCAGTACTTC CASRASAYEQYF
TRBD2 TRBJ2-1 - TRBV5-6 17 TGTGCCAGCAGCTCCCCCGTCGGGGGGGTCTCTGAAGATGAGCAGTTCTTC CASSSPVGGVSEDEQFF
- TRBJ2-7 - TRBV19 12 TGTGCCAGCTCCCCCGGGGTTTCCGAGCAGTACTTC CASSPGVSEQYF
TRBD2 TRBJ2-5 - TRBV7-7 16 TGTGCTAGCAGCTTAGCAGGACTAGCGGGGGGAGAGACCCAGTACTTC CASSLAGLAGGETQYF
TRBD2 TRBJ2-7 - TRBV29-1 14 TGCAGCGTTTCTTGGACTAGCGGGAGACACGAGCAGTACTTC CSVSWTSGRHEQYF
TRBD2 TRBJ2-3 - TRBV7-2 16 TGTGCCAGCAGCTTAGCCGGGACTAGCAACACAGATACGCAGTATTTT CASSLAGTSNTDTQYF
TRBD1 TRBJ1-1 - TRBV19 13 TGTGCCAGTAGCCTGAGGGACAGGGGTGAAGCTTTCTTT CASSLRDRGEAFF
- TRBJ2-7 - TRBV4-3 14 TGCGCCAGCAGCCAAGTCGCGGGTCTACACGAGCAGTACTTC CASSQVAGLHEQYF
- TRBJ2-2 - TRBV15 13 TGTGCCACCAGCAGAGATATCGGCGGGGAGCTGTTTTTT CATSRDIGGELFF
- TRBJ2-3 - TRBV5-1 13 TGCGCCAGCAGCCAACGTCAAGAGCATACGCAGTATTTT CASSQRQEHTQYF
- TRBJ1-2 - TRBV4-3 13 TGCGCCAGCAGCCAGGGTAACAGGGCTGGCTACACCTTC CASSQGNRAGYTF
- TRBJ1-1 - TRBV2 12 TGTGCCTACGGGCCCCCGGGGACTGAAGCTTTCTTT CAYGPPGTEAFF
- TRBJ2-5 - TRBV4-1 16 TGCGCCAGCAGCCAAGAGAGGGATTTAACGGGAGAGACCCAGTACTTC CASSQERDLTGETQYF
- TRBJ2-3 - TRBV28 15 TGTGCCAGCAGTCCCGACATGGGAGGGGGGGATACGCAGTATTTT CASSPDMGGGDTQYF
- TRBJ2-2 - TRBV7-9 13 TGTGCCAGCAGCGAAGAGAGGACCGGGGAGCTGTTTTTT CASSEERTGELFF
- TRBJ1-6 once TRBV25-1 16 TGTGCCAGCAGTGGTCCACGGCAAAGCGGCCGTTCACCCCTCCACTTT CASSGPRQSGRSPLHF
- TRBJ2-5 - TRBV4-1 16 TGCGCCAGCAGCCAAGATCCGGGGGACAGACAAGAGACCCAGTACTTC CASSQDPGDRQETQYF
TRBD2 TRBJ2-2 - TRBV6-5 16 TGTGCCAGCAGTTACGAGAGCGGGAGACCCGTCGGGGAGCTGTTTTTT CASSYESGRPVGELFF
TRBD1 TRBJ2-2 - TRBV27 13 TGTGCCAGCAGTTTCGACAGGGGGCGGCAATTGTTTTTT CASSFDRGRQLFF
- TRBJ1-1 - TRBV6-1 14 TGTGCCAGCAGCCCCCAGGTTGGGAACACTGAAGCTTTCTTT CASSPQVGNTEAFF
- TRBJ1-5 - TRBV18 13 TGTGCCAGCTCACCTACGGCGGGGCAGCCCCAGCATTTT CASSPTAGQPQHF
- TRBJ1-1 - TRBV4-1 12 TGCGCCAGCAGGCGGTCCTTGACTGAAGCTTTCTTT CASRRSLTEAFF
- TRBJ2-5 - TRBV7-9 14 TGTGCCAGCAGCCGGGGCAGGGGAGGGGAGACCCAGTACTTC CASSRGRGGETQYF
TRBD1 TRBJ1-2 once TRBV29-1 13 TGCAGCGTCGGACAGGGGGTTGGCTATGGCTACACCTTC CSVGQGVGYGYTF
- TRBJ2-3 - TRBV7-9 17 TGTGCCAGCAGCTTAGGGGAGGGCAGGGGGCTTGGTGATACGCAGTATTTT CASSLGEGRGLGDTQYF
TRBD1 TRBJ1-5 once TRBV2 15 TGTGCCAGCAGTAGCCGACAGGGGGCTTTTCAGCCCCAGCATTTT CASSSRQGAFQPQHF
TRBD2 TRBJ2-7 - TRBV18 16 TGTGCCAGCTCACCACTGGGACTAGCGGGAGAACGCGAGCAGTACTTC CASSPLGLAGEREQYF
TRBD2 TRBJ2-3 - TRBV2 15 TGTGCCAGCAAAGGACTAGCGGCTAGCACAGATACGCAGTATTTT CASKGLAASTDTQYF
TRBD2 TRBJ2-1 - TRBV19 16 TGTGCCAGTAGTATAGGTAGACTAGCGGACTACAATGAGCAGTTCTTC CASSIGRLADYNEQFF
- TRBJ2-1 - TRBV7-9 16 TGTGCCAGCAGCCCCCGGACTGAAAAGACTTTGCATGAGCAGTTCTTC CASSPRTEKTLHEQFF
TRBD2 TRBJ2-7 - TRBV4-1 15 TGCGCCAGCAGCCAAGCACTAGCGGGAGGGCGCGAGCAGTACTTC CASSQALAGGREQYF
TRBD1 TRBJ2-2 - TRBV6-1 14 TGTGCCAGCCCCGGGACAGCGAACACCGGGGAGCTGTTTTTT CASPGTANTGELFF
- TRBJ1-1 - TRBV2 15 TGTGCCAGCAGTGAACAGGCAGGGGTGAACACTGAAGCTTTCTTT CASSEQAGVNTEAFF
TRBD1 TRBJ1-5 - TRBV4-3 14 TGCGCCAGCAGCCCGACAGGGGGCAATCAGCCCCAGCATTTT CASSPTGGNQPQHF
TRBD2 TRBJ2-1 - TRBV5-1 18 TGCGCCAGCAGCTCAGGCCAGGGACTAGCGGTCCCCTACAATGAGCAGTTCTTC CASSSGQGLAVPYNEQFF
- TRBJ1-2 - TRBV27 11 TGTGCCAGCAGACCGCGATCGGGCTACACCTTC CASRPRSGYTF
- TRBJ2-7 - TRBV19 16 TGTGCCAGTAGTAACCGGCCCTGGGGCCTACTCCGCGAGCAGTACTTC CASSNRPWGLLREQYF
- TRBJ2-3 - TRBV29-1 15 TGCAGCGTTGAAGCCTCAGGCCCTAGCACAGATACGCAGTATTTT CSVEASGPSTDTQYF
TRBD1 TRBJ2-6 - TRBV5-1 17 TGCGCCAGCAGCTTCATAGGACAGGGTCTTGGGGCCAACGTCCTGACTTTC CASSFIGQGLGANVLTF
- TRBJ2-7 - TRBV5-4 13 TGTGCCAGCAGCTTGAATGGGCTCTACGAGCAGTACTTC CASSLNGLYEQYF
- TRBJ2-7 - TRBV27 13 TGTGCCAGCCACGGACACCCTCGGGACGAGCAGTACTTC CASHGHPRDEQYF
- TRBJ2-1 - TRBV5-4 11 TGTGCCAGCAGCTTCACGCGGGAGCAGTTCTTC CASSFTREQFF
- TRBJ2-1 once TRBV25-1 14 TGTGCCAGCGACCCGGGACTCGCCGCAGGGGAGCAGTTCTTC CASDPGLAAGEQFF
- TRBJ2-7 - TRBV5-1 12 TGCGCCAGCAGCTCGCGGTCATACGAGCAGTACTTC CASSSRSYEQYF
- TRBJ2-3 - TRBV4-3 16 TGCGCCAGCAGCCAAGGGATTGCAGGGCGTACAGATACGCAGTATTTT CASSQGIAGRTDTQYF
TRBD1 TRBJ2-2 - TRBV10-3 15 TGTGCCATCAGTGAGTCGGGGACAGCTACCGGGGAGCTGTTTTTT CAISESGTATGELFF
- TRBJ1-2 - TRBV2 14 TGTGCCAGCCTACTATCGACAGTTTTCTATGGCTACACCTTC CASLLSTVFYGYTF
- TRBJ2-2 - TRBV6-5 14 TGTGCCAGCACCCCGGGGAGATTACCCGGGGAGCTGTTTTTT CASTPGRLPGELFF
- TRBJ2-1 - TRBV2 15 TGTGCCAGCGTCCTTAGGGGTACAGCCTACAATGAGCAGTTCTTC CASVLRGTAYNEQFF
- TRBJ1-1 - TRBV30 11 TGTGCCTGGAGTAGGAGCACTGAAGCTTTCTTT CAWSRSTEAFF
TRBD1 TRBJ2-1 - TRBV7-9 15 TGTGCCAGCAGCTTAGGGGACAGGCAATACAATGAGCAGTTCTTC CASSLGDRQYNEQFF
- TRBJ2-7 once TRBV29-1 11 TGCAGCGTTGAAGTGCCGGGGGAGCAGTACTTC CSVEVPGEQYF
- TRBJ1-1 - TRBV10-3 15 TGTGCCATCAGGGGCGGGGCCCGAGGAGGGACTGAAGCTTTCTTT CAIRGGARGGTEAFF
TRBD2 TRBJ2-3 - TRBV7-2 17 TGTGCCAGCAGCGAGAAAACTAGCGGGCTTAGCACAGATACGCAGTATTTT CASSEKTSGLSTDTQYF
TRBD1 TRBJ1-3 - TRBV2 14 TGTGCCAGCACCTGGGACAGGGGGCGAGTTTCCATATATTTT CASTWDRGRVSIYF
TRBD2 TRBJ2-3 - TRBV4-1 14 TGCGCCAGCAGCCACCCATTAGCGGGAGGCCCCCCTCGATTT CASSHPLAGGPPRF
- TRBJ2-3 - TRBV10-3 13 TGTGCCATTGGAGGGCCGGTTGCAGATACGCAGTATTTT CAIGGPVADTQYF
TRBD1 TRBJ1-4 - TRBV9 14 TGTGCCAGCAGCGTTCAGGGGGCTAATGAAAAACTGTTTTTT CASSVQGANEKLFF
- TRBJ2-4 once TRBV28 14 TGTGCCAGCAGTTTAGTTCGGGCCAAAAACATTCAGTACTTC CASSLVRAKNIQYF